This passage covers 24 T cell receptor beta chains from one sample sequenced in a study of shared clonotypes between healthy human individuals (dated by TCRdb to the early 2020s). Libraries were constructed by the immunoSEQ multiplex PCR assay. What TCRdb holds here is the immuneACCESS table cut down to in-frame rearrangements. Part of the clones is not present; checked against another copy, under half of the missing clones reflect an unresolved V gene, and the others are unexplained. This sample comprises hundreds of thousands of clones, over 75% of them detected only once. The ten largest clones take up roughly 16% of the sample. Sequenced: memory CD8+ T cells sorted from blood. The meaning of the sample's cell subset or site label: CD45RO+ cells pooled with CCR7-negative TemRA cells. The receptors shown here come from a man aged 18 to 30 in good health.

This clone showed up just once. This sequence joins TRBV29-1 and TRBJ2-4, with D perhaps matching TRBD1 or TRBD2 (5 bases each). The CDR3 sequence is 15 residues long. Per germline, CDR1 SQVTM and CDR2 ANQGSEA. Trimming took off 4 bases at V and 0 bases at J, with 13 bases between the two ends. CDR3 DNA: TGCAGCGTTGGAGGGGACGAACTAGCCAAAAACATTCAGTACTTC. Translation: CSVGGDELAKNIQYF.

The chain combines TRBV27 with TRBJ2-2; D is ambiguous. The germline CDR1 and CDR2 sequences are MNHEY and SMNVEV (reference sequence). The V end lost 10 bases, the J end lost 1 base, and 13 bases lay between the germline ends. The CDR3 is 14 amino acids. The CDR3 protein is CATALGENTGELFF. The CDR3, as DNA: TGTGCCACCGCGCTTGGGGAGAACACCGGGGAGCTGTTTTTT.

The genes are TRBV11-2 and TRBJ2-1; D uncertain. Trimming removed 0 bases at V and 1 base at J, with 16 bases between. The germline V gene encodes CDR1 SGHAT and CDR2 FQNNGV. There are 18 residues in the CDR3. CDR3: CASSLDLAASFSYNEQFF. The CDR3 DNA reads TGTGCCAGCAGCTTAGATCTCGCGGCCTCTTTTTCCTACAATGAGCAGTTCTTC.

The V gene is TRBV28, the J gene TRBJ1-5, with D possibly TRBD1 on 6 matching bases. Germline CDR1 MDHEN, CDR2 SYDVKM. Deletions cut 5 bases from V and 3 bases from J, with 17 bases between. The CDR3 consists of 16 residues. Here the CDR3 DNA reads TGTGCCAGCAGTGAAATTTGGGGGGCCCACAATCAGCCCCAGCATTTT. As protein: CASSEIWGAHNQPQHF.

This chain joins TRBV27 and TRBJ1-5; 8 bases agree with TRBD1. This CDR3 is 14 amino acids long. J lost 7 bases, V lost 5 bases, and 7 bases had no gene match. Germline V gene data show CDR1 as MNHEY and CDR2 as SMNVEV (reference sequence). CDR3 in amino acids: CASSRQGSEQPQHF. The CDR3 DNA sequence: TGTGCCAGCAGTCGACAGGGGTCCGAACAGCCCCAGCATTTT.

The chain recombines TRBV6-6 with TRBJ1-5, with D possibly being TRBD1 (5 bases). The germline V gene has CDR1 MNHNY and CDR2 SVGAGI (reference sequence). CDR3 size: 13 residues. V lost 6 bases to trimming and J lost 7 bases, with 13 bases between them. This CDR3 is CASRMGTRQPQHF. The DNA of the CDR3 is TGTGCCAGCAGGATGGGGACCAGGCAGCCCCAGCATTTT.

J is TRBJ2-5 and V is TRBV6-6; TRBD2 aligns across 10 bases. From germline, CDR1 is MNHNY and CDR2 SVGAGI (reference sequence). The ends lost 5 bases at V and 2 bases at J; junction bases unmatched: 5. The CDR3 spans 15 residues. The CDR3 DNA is TGTGCCAGCAGTCCACTAGCGGGGTGGCAAGAGACCCAGTACTTC. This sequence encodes CASSPLAGWQETQYF.

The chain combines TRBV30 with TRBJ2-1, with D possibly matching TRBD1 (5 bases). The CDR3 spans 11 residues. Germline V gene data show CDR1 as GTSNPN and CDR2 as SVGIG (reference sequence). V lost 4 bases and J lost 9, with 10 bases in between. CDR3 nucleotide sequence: TGTGCCTGGACCTTAGGGGCTGAGCAGTTCTTC. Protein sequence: CAWTLGAEQFF. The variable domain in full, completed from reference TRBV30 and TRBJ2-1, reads SQTIHQWPATLVQPVGSPLSLECTVEGTSNPNLYWYRQAAGRGLQLLFYSVGIGQISSEVPQNLSASRPQDRQFILSSKKLLLSDSGFYLCAWTLGAEQFFGPGTRLTVL.

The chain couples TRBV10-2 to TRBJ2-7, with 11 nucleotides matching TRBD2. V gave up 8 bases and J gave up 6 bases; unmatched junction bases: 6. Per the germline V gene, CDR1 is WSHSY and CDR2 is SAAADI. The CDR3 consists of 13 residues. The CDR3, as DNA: TGCGCCAGCCTGGAGGGGACTAGCGGCGAGCAGTACTTC. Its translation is CASLEGTSGEQYF.

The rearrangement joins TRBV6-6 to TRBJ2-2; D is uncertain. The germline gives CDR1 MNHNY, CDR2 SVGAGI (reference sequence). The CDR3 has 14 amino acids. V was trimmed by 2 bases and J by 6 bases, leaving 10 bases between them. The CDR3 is CASSYGPAPGELFF. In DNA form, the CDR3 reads TGTGCCAGCAGTTACGGGCCGGCACCCGGGGAGCTGTTTTTT.

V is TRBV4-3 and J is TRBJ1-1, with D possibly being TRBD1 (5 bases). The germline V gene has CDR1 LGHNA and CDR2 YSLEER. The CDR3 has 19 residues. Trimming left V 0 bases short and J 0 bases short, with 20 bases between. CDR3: CASSQEGTYQAPMNTEAFF. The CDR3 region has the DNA TGCGCCAGCAGCCAAGAGGGGACCTACCAGGCTCCAATGAACACTGAAGCTTTCTTT.

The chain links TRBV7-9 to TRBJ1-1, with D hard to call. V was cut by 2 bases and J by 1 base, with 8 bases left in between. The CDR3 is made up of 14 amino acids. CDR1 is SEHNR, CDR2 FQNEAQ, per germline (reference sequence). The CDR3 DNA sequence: TGTGCCAGCAGCTTAAACGGATGGAACACTGAAGCTTTCTTT. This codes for CASSLNGWNTEAFF.

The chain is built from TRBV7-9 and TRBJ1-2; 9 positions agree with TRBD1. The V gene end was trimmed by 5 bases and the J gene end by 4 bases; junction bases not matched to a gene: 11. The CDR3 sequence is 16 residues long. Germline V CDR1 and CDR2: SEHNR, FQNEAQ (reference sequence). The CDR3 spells CASSDDRGVYLYGYTF. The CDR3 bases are TGTGCCAGCAGCGATGACAGGGGGGTCTATCTCTATGGCTACACCTTC.

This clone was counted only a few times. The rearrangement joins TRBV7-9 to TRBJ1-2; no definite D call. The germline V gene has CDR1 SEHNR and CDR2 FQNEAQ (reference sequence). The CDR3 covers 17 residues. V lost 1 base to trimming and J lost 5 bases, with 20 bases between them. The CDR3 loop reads CASSLGPQGPGRYGYTF. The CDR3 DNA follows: TGTGCCAGCAGCTTAGGGCCCCAAGGCCCGGGGAGATATGGCTACACCTTC.

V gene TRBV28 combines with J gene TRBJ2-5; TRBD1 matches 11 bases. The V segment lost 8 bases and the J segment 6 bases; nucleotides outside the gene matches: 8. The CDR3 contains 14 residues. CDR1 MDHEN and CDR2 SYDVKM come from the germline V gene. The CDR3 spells CASEAGTGGQTQYF. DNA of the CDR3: TGTGCCAGCGAAGCCGGGACAGGGGGGCAGACCCAGTACTTC.

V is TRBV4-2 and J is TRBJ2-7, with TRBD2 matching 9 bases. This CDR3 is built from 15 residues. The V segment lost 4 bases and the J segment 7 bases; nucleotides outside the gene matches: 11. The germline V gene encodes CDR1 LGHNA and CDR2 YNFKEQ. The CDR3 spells CASSLLGRGGDEQYF. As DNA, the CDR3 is TGTGCCAGCAGCCTCCTGGGGCGGGGGGGCGATGAGCAGTACTTC.

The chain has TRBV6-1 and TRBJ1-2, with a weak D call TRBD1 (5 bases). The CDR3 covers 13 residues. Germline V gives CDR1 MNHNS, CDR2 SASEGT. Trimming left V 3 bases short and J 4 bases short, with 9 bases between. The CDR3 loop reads CASSDDSLYGYTF. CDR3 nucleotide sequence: TGTGCCAGCAGTGATGACAGCCTCTATGGCTACACCTTC.

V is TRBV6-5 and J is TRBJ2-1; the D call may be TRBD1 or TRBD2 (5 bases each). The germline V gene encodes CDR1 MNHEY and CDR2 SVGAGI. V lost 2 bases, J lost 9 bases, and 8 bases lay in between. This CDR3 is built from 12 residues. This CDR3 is CASSYMGTEQFF. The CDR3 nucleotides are TGTGCCAGCAGTTACATGGGGACTGAGCAGTTCTTC.

CDR3 protein: CAWSVLLADTQYF. In nucleotides, the CDR3 is TGTGCCTGGAGTGTTTTATTAGCAGATACGCAGTATTTT. The rearrangement joins TRBV30 to TRBJ2-3; D call uncertain. CDR3 length: 13 amino acids. The germline V gene has CDR1 GTSNPN and CDR2 SVGIG (reference sequence). V gave up 0 bases and J gave up 4 bases, with 8 bases separating them.

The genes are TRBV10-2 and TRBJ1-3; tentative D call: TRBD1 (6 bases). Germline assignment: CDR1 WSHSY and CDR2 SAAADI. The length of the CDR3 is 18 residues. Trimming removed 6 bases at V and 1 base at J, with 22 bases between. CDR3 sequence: CASSHQGTRTVSGNTIYF. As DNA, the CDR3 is TGCGCCAGCAGCCATCAGGGGACGCGAACGGTTTCTGGAAACACCATATATTTT.

CDR3 in amino acids: CASSPGHLPNTEAFF. CDR3 nucleotides: TGTGCCAGCAGCCCGGGACACCTACCGAACACTGAAGCTTTCTTT. The chain employs TRBV27 and TRBJ1-1; possible D gene TRBD1, 6 bases. Germline V CDR1 and CDR2: MNHEY, SMNVEV (reference sequence). V shed 6 bases and J shed 1 base, with 15 bases lying between them. This CDR3 region has 15 residues.

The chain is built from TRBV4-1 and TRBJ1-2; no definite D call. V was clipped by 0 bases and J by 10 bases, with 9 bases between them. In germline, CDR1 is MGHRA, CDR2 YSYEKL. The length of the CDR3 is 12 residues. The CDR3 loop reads CASSQDLVDYTF. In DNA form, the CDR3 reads TGCGCCAGCAGCCAAGACTTAGTGGACTACACCTTC.

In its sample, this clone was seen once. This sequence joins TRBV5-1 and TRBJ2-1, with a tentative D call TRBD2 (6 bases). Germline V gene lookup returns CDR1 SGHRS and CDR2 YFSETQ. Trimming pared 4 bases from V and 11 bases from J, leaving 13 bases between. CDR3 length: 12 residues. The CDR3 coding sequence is TGCGCCAGCAGCCCGGGGGACTCCAAGCAGTTCTTC. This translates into CASSPGDSKQFF.

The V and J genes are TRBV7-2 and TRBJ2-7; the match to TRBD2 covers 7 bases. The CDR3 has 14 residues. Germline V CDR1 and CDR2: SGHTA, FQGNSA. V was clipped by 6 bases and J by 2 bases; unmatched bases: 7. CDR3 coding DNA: TGTGCCAGCAGTCGCCAGGGAGGGGCCTACGAGCAGTACTTC. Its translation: CASSRQGGAYEQYF.